Listed below are T cell receptor beta chains from one sample, sequenced in a study of identical twins. TCRdb independently ran MiXCR on the 5' RACE reads; one entry per CDR3 protein. The repertoire holds 1.5 million to 2 million distinct CDR3 sequences, with less than 40% as singletons. Sample: cord blood. Every receptor here comes from a newborn girl in good health. Each CDR3 is given with its conserved first and last residue. D genes are given only for firm matches. Size is omitted from some rows. Given values are once, few, many or a class for expanded clones.

clone size	J gene	V gene	D gene	CDR3 DNA	CDR3 protein
many	TRBJ2-7	TRBV29-1	TRBD2	TGCAGCGTTGTGTCGAGCGGGAGAGTTTCCTACGAGCAGTACTTC	CSVVSSGRVSYEQYF
few	TRBJ2-3	TRBV6-2/TRBV6-3	TRBD2	TGTGCCAGCAGTTACTGGGAGTTGTCCGCGGGGGGCACAGATACGCAGTATTTT	CASSYWELSAGGTDTQYF
few	TRBJ2-1	TRBV20-1	NA	TGCAGTGCTGACCGTAGGTCCTACAATGAGCAGTTCTTC	CSADRRSYNEQFF
NA	TRBJ1-1	TRBV6-1	NA	TGTGCCAGCAGTGATCAGGGTGAGAACACTGAAGCTTTCTTT	CASSDQGENTEAFF
few	TRBJ1-1	TRBV5-1	TRBD1	TGCGCCAGCAGCTTAGTAGTCGGGACAGGGGGCACTGAAGCTTTCTTT	CASSLVVGTGGTEAFF
many	TRBJ1-2	TRBV7-9	NA	TGTGCCAGCAGCGGCTATAAAGGGTACGGAAACTATGGCTACACCTTC	CASSGYKGYGNYGYTF
NA	TRBJ1-2	TRBV6-1	NA	TGTGCCAGCAGTGACTCGGCAGTATGGAACTATGGCTACACCTTC	CASSDSAVWNYGYTF
many	TRBJ2-3	TRBV3-1	NA	TGTGCCAGCAGCCAAGACCCCCCCGGGACTAGCACAGATACGCAGTATTTT	CASSQDPPGTSTDTQYF
NA	TRBJ2-6	TRBV27	NA	TGTGCCAGCAGTTTATCCCTTGGAACTTTATTGGCTGGGGCCAACGTCCTGACTTTC	CASSLSLGTLLAGANVLTF
few	TRBJ1-2	TRBV2	NA	TGTGCCAGCAGTTATGACTCGGGCTACACCTTC	CASSYDSGYTF
NA	TRBJ2-7	TRBV2	NA	TGTGCCAGCAGTGAAAGAGGAGGGGTCTCCTACGAGCAGTACTTC	CASSERGGVSYEQYF
NA	TRBJ1-2	TRBV27	NA	TGTGCCAGCACCCTAAAATCGGGCAGAGAGTATGGCTACACCTTC	CASTLKSGREYGYTF
NA	TRBJ2-6	TRBV18	NA	TGTGCCAGCTCACCGGTGACAGTGGCCCTCTCTGGGGCCAACGTCCTGACTTTC	CASSPVTVALSGANVLTF
few	TRBJ2-2	TRBV12-3/TRBV12-4	TRBD1	TGTGCCAGCAGAAACGACAGGGACACCGGGGAGCTGTTTTTT	CASRNDRDTGELFF
few	TRBJ2-1	TRBV9	TRBD2	TGTGTCAGCAGCGTCGGAGCGGGGATTAATGGCGGTGAGCAGTTCTTC	CVSSVGAGINGGEQFF
few	TRBJ2-3	TRBV5-1	NA	TGCGCCAGCAGCTTGGCTTACGCTTCCACAGATACGCAGTATTTT	CASSLAYASTDTQYF
NA	TRBJ2-3	TRBV20-1	NA	TGCAGTGCCCAGCGGGCCCGGACTAGCACAGATACGCAGTATTTT	CSAQRARTSTDTQYF
few	TRBJ2-5	TRBV4-1	TRBD2	TGCGCCAGCAGACCCTTTAGCGGGGGTTACAATGAGCAGTACTTC	CASRPFSGGYNEQYF
many	TRBJ2-1	TRBV10-3	NA	TGTGCCATCAGCTCACTAAGGGACCAGCAGTTCTTC	CAISSLRDQQFF
NA	TRBJ2-2	TRBV6-8	NA	TGTGCCAGCCCGGGCGGGGAGCTGTTTTTT	CASPGGELFF
few	TRBJ2-5	TRBV7-9	NA	TGTGCCAGCAGCTTAGTTGAGCAGGGAGCACAAAGAGAGACCCAGTACTTC	CASSLVEQGAQRETQYF
once	TRBJ2-2	TRBV7-2	TRBD2	TGTGCCAGCAGCTTCGAAGCGGGAGGTGGGACCGGGGAGCTGTTTTTT	CASSFEAGGGTGELFF
many	TRBJ2-1	TRBV24-1	NA	TGTGCCACCAGTGACACCTACAATGAGCAGTTCTTC	CATSDTYNEQFF
NA	TRBJ2-5	TRBV6-2/TRBV6-3	NA	TGTGCCAGCAGTTACTCGAGGCAGCCTCAAGAGACCCAGTACTTC	CASSYSRQPQETQYF
NA	TRBJ2-1	TRBV13	NA	TGTGCCAGCAGCTTAGGGGCCGCACTGAGACCTAATGAGCAGTTCTTC	CASSLGAALRPNEQFF
few	TRBJ2-1	TRBV5-6	NA	TGTGCCAGCAGCTCTGGAAATAGCTCCTACAATGAGCAGTTCTTC	CASSSGNSSYNEQFF
few	TRBJ2-1	TRBV29-1	NA	TGCAGCGTTAAGAACAATGAGCAGTTCTTC	CSVKNNEQFF
NA	TRBJ2-1	TRBV12-3/TRBV12-4	NA	TGTGCCAGCAGTTTAGTGTGGGAGCCAATCGATCAGTTCTTC	CASSLVWEPIDQFF
many	TRBJ2-1	TRBV20-1	TRBD2	TGCAGTGCTAGGACTAGCGGGAGGGCTTACAATGAGCAGTTCTTC	CSARTSGRAYNEQFF
NA	TRBJ2-7	TRBV29-1	NA	TGCAGCGTTGTAGGTCCCGGCGCCTACGTGCAGTACTTC	CSVVGPGAYVQYF
NA	TRBJ2-3	TRBV20-1	NA	TGCAGTGCTAGAGTGACAGCAAAAACTGATACGCAGTATTTT	CSARVTAKTDTQYF
few	TRBJ2-5	TRBV12-3/TRBV12-4	NA	TGTGCCAGCCGGAACAGACCCGAAGAGACCCAGTACTTC	CASRNRPEETQYF
few	TRBJ2-5	TRBV14	NA	TGTGCCAGCAGCCAAACGGTCCCTATATGGGAGACCCAGTACTTC	CASSQTVPIWETQYF
NA	TRBJ2-6	TRBV6-5	TRBD1	TGTGCCAGCAGTTTAATTCCGGGACAGGCCTTTTCTGGGGCCAACGTCCTGACTTTC	CASSLIPGQAFSGANVLTF
NA	TRBJ2-7	TRBV29-1	NA	TGCAGCGTTGTAGGGGGGGCCGAAAGCTCCTACGAGCAGTACTTC	CSVVGGAESSYEQYF
few	TRBJ2-7	TRBV6-5	NA	TGTGCCACCCCGTTTAGACTCTCTAAGACAGAGCAGTACTTC	CATPFRLSKTEQYF
few	TRBJ2-7	TRBV27	NA	TGTGCCAGCCGCACCTGGGCAGGCCCCTACGAGCAGTACTTC	CASRTWAGPYEQYF